The rows below give T cell receptor beta chains drawn from one sample of a study of PD-L1 blockade in urothelial cancer. Using immunoSEQ multiplex PCR, the repertoire was profiled, and TCRdb retains in-frame clones only, with some absent. The sample includes about 38,000 clones, 75% to 90% of them seen just once. The starting material was PBMCs, obtained around atezolizumab (anti-PD-L1) treatment. These receptors were collected from a man between 60 and 75 years old with urothelial cancer. The CDR3 runs from the conserved cysteine through the conserved F or W. A D gene is named only where the DNA matches it firmly. Clone size appears in some rows only: once, few, many, or a class for an expanded clone.

clone_size | j_call | v_call | d_call | cdr3_nt | cdr3_aa
NA | TRBJ2-3 | TRBV16 | NA | TGTGCCAGCAGCCAATCGGTAGCAGATACGCAGTATTTT | CASSQSVADTQYF
NA | TRBJ2-5 | TRBV11-2 | NA | TGTGCCAGCAGCTCTGGACGGGGAGAGACCCAGTACTTC | CASSSGRGETQYF
NA | TRBJ2-7 | TRBV14 | NA | TGTGCCAGCAGCCACAACTCGGTCTACGAGCAGTACTTC | CASSHNSVYEQYF
NA | TRBJ2-3 | TRBV11-3 | TRBD1 | TGTGCCAGCAGCAACCGGGACAGGGGCACAGATACGCAGTATTTT | CASSNRDRGTDTQYF
NA | TRBJ2-2 | TRBV7-6 | NA | TGTGCCAGCAGCCTTCCGGGGGCGAACACCGGGGAGCTGTTTTTT | CASSLPGANTGELFF
NA | TRBJ2-2 | TRBV7-2 | NA | TGTGCCAGCAGCCGAGGGGGGGGAGGACCAGGCGGGGAGCTGTTTTTT | CASSRGGGGPGGELFF
NA | TRBJ1-1 | TRBV29-1 | TRBD1 | TGCAGCGCGGACAGGGCCCCGGGCACTGAAGCTTTCTTT | CSADRAPGTEAFF
NA | TRBJ1-2 | TRBV7-9 | NA | TGTGCCAGCAGCCTCGAACCAACCCCGATCGTATCAGTGACCTTC | CASSLEPTPIVSVTF
NA | TRBJ1-6 | TRBV5-4 | TRBD1 | TGTGCCAGCAGCGTAGGGACAGGGGCAAATAATTCACCCCTCCACTTT | CASSVGTGANNSPLHF
NA | TRBJ2-7 | TRBV7-2 | NA | TGTGCCAGCAGCTTAATTGGACAGAACTACGAGCAGTACTTC | CASSLIGQNYEQYF
NA | TRBJ2-4 | TRBV10-3 | NA | TGTGCCATCAGTGATAGTAGAGCCAAAAACATTCAGTACTTC | CAISDSRAKNIQYF
NA | TRBJ2-3 | TRBV5-1 | NA | TGCGCCAGCAGCCCCTCCGACAATACAGATACGCAGTATTTT | CASSPSDNTDTQYF
NA | TRBJ1-4 | TRBV18 | TRBD1 | TGTGCCAGCTCACGGGACAGGGGAGGATCTAATGAAAAACTGTTTTTT | CASSRDRGGSNEKLFF
NA | TRBJ2-2 | TRBV15 | NA | TGTGCCACCAGCAGGGACACCCTGGGGAACACCGGGGAGCTGTTTTTT | CATSRDTLGNTGELFF
NA | TRBJ2-7 | TRBV30 | NA | TGTGCCGGCAGGGGGGCGCTGTACGAGCAGTACTTC | CAGRGALYEQYF
NA | TRBJ2-3 | TRBV10-1 | TRBD2 | TGCGCCAGCAGTGACTCAGGACTAGCGGCCGACACAGATACGCAGTATTTT | CASSDSGLAADTDTQYF
NA | TRBJ2-1 | TRBV19 | TRBD1 | TGTGCCAGTAGTATTCGGAGACAGGGGAGGCCCGTCAATGAGCAGTTCTTC | CASSIRRQGRPVNEQFF
NA | TRBJ2-3 | TRBV5-1 | NA | TGCGCCAGCAGCTTGGTTGCGGCCAGCACAGATACGCAGTATTTT | CASSLVAASTDTQYF
NA | TRBJ2-7 | TRBV13 | TRBD1 | TGTGCCAGCAGCGTCCAGGGGGTAAACTACGAGCAGTACTTC | CASSVQGVNYEQYF
NA | TRBJ2-5 | TRBV5-1 | TRBD1 | TGCGCCAGCAGCCCACAGGGGGTCCAAGAGACCCAGTACTTC | CASSPQGVQETQYF
NA | TRBJ1-6 | TRBV7-2 | TRBD1 | TGTGCCAGTCAAACCGGGACAGGGGTTTCACCCCTCCACTTT | CASQTGTGVSPLHF
NA | TRBJ2-6 | TRBV6-1 | NA | TGTGCCAGCAGAACATCAGGCTTGGGGGCCAACGTCCTGACTTTC | CASRTSGLGANVLTF
NA | TRBJ1-2 | TRBV6-1 | TRBD1 | TGTGCCAGCACCCCGGACAGGGTATATGGCTACACCTTC | CASTPDRVYGYTF
NA | TRBJ2-3 | TRBV4-1 | NA | TGCGCCAGCAGCCAAGTGCTGAGGGAGCCCCCAGATACGCAGTATTTT | CASSQVLREPPDTQYF
NA | TRBJ2-1 | TRBV6-1 | TRBD1 | TGTGCCAGCACCGAGACAGGGCGTACGGTCTTCTTC | CASTETGRTVFF
NA | TRBJ1-3 | TRBV27 | NA | TGTGCCAGCAGTATGGGGACAGGAAACACCATATATTTT | CASSMGTGNTIYF
NA | TRBJ2-1 | TRBV9 | TRBD1 | TGTGCCAGCAGCCCTCGGACAGGGCCCCATGAGCAGTTCTTC | CASSPRTGPHEQFF
once | TRBJ1-6 | TRBV9 | NA | TGTGCCAGCAGCGTAGATGAGTCGAGCTCCTATAATTCACCCCTCCACTTT | CASSVDESSSYNSPLHF
NA | TRBJ2-2 | TRBV9 | NA | TGTGCCAGCAGCGCCCAAATTACAGGGATCCCCGGGGAGCTGTTTTTT | CASSAQITGIPGELFF
few | TRBJ1-6 | TRBV7-9 | NA | TGTGCCAGCAGCTCCAATCCGGATAATTCACCCCTCCACTTT | CASSSNPDNSPLHF